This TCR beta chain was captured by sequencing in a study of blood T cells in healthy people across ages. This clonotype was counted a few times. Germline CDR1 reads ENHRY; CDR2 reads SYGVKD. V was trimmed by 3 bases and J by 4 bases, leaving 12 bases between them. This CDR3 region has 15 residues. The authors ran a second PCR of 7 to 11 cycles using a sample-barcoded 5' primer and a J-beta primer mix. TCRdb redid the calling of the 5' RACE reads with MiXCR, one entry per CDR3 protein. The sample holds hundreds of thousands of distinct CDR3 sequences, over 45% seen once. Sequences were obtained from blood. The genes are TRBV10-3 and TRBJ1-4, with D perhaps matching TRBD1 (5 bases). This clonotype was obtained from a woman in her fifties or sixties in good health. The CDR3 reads CAISDRRQINEKLFF. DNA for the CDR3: TGTGCCATCAGTGATAGGAGACAGATTAATGAAAAACTGTTTTTT.